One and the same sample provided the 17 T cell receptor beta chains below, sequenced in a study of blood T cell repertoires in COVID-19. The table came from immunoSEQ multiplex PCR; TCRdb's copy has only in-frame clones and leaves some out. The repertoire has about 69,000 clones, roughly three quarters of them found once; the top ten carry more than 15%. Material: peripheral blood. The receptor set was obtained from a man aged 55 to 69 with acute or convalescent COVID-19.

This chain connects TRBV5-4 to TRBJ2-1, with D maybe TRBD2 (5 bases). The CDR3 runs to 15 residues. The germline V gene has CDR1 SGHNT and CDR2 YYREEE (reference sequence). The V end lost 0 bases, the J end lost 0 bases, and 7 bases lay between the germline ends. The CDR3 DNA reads TGTGCCAGCAGCTTGGATGGGAGCTCCTACAATGAGCAGTTCTTC. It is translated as CASSLDGSSYNEQFF.

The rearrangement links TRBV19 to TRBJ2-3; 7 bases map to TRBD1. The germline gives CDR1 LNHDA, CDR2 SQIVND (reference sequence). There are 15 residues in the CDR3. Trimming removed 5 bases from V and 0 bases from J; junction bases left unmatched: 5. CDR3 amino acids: CASSFGQVSTDTQYF. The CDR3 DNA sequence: TGTGCCAGTAGTTTCGGACAGGTTAGCACAGATACGCAGTATTTT.

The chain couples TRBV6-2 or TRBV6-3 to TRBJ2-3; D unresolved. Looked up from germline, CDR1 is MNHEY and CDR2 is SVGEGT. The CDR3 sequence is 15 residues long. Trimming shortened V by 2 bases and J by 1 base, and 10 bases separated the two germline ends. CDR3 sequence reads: CASSYGGSGTDTQYF. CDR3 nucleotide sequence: TGTGCCAGCAGTTACGGCGGTTCGGGCACAGATACGCAGTATTTT.

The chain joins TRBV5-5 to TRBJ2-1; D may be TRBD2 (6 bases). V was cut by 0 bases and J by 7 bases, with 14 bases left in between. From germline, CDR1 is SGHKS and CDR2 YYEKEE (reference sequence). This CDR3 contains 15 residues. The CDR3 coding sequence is TGTGCCAGCAGCTTGGTCGGGAGCATATTGAATGAGCAGTTCTTC. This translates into CASSLVGSILNEQFF.

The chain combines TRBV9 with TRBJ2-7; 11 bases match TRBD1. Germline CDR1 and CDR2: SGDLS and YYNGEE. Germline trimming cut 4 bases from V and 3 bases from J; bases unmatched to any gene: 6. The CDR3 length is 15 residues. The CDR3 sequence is CASSLTGTGGYEQYF. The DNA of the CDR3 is TGTGCCAGCAGCCTTACCGGGACAGGGGGCTACGAGCAGTACTTC.

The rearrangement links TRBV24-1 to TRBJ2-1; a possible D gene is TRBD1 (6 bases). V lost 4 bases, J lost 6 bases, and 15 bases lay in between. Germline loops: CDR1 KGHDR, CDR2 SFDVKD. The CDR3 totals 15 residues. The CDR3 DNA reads TGTGCCACCAGTGACCCAAAATCGGACAGCAATGAGCAGTTCTTC. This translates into CATSDPKSDSNEQFF.

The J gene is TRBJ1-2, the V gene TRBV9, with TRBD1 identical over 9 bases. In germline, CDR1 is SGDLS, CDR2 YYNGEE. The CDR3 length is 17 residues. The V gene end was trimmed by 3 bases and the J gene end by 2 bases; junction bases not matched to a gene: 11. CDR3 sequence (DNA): TGTGCCAGCAGCGCATTAGGAGGGACAGGGAAAAACTATGGCTACACCTTC. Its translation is CASSALGGTGKNYGYTF.

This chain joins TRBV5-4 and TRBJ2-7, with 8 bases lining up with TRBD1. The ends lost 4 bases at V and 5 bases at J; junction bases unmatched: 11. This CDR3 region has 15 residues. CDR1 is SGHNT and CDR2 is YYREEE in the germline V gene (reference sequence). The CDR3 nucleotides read TGTGCCAGCAGCCCCCAAAGGCAGGGGGCCAACGAGCAGTACTTC. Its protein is CASSPQRQGANEQYF.

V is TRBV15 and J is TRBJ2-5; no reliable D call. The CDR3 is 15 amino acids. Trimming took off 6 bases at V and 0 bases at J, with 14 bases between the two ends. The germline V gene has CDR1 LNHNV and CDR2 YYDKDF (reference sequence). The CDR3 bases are TGTGCCACCAGAGTCAGGTCAACGTACCAAGAGACCCAGTACTTC. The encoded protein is CATRVRSTYQETQYF.

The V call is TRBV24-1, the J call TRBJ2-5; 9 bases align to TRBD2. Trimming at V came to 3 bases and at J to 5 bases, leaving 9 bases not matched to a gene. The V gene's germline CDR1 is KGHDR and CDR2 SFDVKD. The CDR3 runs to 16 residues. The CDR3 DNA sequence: TGTGCCACCAGTGATGAAAAGCGGGGGGATGATGAGACCCAGTACTTC. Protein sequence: CATSDEKRGDDETQYF.

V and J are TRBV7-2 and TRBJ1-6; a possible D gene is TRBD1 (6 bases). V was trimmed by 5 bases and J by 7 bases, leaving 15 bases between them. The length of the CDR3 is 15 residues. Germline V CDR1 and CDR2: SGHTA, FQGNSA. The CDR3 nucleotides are TGTGCCAGCAGCACTTGGACAGATTTGAATTCACCCCTCCACTTT. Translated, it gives CASSTWTDLNSPLHF.

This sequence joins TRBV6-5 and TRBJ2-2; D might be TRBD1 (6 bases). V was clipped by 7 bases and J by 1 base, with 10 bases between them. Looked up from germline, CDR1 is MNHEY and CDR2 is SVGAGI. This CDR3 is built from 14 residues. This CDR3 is CASTSTGNTGELFF. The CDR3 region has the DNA TGTGCCAGCACCTCGACAGGGAACACCGGGGAGCTGTTTTTT.

DNA of the CDR3: TGTGCCAGCAGCCCACGACCCGGGACAGGGGGAGTTACTAACTATGGCTACACCTTC. The encoded protein is CASSPRPGTGGVTNYGYTF. The gene calls are TRBV7-2 and TRBJ1-2; 11 bases map to TRBD1. Germline assignment: CDR1 SGHTA and CDR2 FQGNSA. With V trimmed by 5 bases and J by 0 bases, 14 bases remained unmatched. The CDR3 covers 19 residues.

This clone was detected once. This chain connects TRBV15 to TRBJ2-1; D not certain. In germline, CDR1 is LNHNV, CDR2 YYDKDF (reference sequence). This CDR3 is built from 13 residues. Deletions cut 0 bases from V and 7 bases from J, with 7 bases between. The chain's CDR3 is CATSRDFLNEQFF. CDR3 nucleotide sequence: TGTGCCACCAGCAGAGATTTCTTAAATGAGCAGTTCTTC.

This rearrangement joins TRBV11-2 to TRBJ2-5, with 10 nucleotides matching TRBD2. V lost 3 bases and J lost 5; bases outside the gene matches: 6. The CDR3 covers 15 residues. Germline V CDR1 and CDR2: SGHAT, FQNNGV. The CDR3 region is CASSFTAGGPETQYF. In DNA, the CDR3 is TGTGCCAGCAGCTTTACAGCGGGGGGGCCGGAGACCCAGTACTTC.

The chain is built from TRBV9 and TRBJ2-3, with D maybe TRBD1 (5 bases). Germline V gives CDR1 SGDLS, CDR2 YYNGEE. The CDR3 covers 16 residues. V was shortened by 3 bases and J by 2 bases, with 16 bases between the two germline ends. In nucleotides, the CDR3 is TGTGCCAGCAGCGCCGGGCGACAGAGCAACACAGATACGCAGTATTTT. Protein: CASSAGRQSNTDTQYF.

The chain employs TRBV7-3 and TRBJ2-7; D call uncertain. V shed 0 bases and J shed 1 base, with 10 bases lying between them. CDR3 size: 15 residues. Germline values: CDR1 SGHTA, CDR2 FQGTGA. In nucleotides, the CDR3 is TGTGCCAGCAGCTTAACGAATGAGGTATCCTACGAGCAGTACTTC. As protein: CASSLTNEVSYEQYF. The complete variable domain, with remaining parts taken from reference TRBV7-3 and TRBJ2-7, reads GAGVSQTPSNKVTEKGKYVELRCDPISGHTALYWYRQSLGQGPEFLIYFQGTGAADDSGLPNDRFFAVRPEGSVSTLKIQRTERGDSAVYLCASSLTNEVSYEQYFGPGTRLTVT.